The T cell receptor (beta chain) described here comes from a study of blood T cell repertoires in COVID-19. The overall study: Samples came from the United States, Italy and Spain, spanning acute and convalescent COVID-19. The analysed material was cDNA or gDNA that came from T cells, B-cell-depleted T cells, or PBMCs.

Authors' methods: Estimation of nucleated cell counts was performed using reference gene primer amplification. TCRdb's copy holds only in-frame clones and misses some; the assay was immunoSEQ multiplex PCR. V and J calls and clone size come straight from that table; D and trimming were deduced from the DNA. This table holds roughly 62,000 clones, about four fifths found once. Sequenced input: peripheral blood. The clonotype originates from a human donor in a cohort sampled during active COVID-19.

CDR3: CASSSEGYEQYF. In DNA, the CDR3 is TGTGCCAGCAGCTCCGAGGGCTACGAGCAGTACTTC. The V and J genes are TRBV5-5 and TRBJ2-7, with D possibly TRBD2 on 5 matching bases. The CDR3 covers 12 residues. Per germline, CDR1 SGHKS and CDR2 YYEKEE (reference sequence). V was pared by 3 bases and J by 3 bases, with 7 bases between.